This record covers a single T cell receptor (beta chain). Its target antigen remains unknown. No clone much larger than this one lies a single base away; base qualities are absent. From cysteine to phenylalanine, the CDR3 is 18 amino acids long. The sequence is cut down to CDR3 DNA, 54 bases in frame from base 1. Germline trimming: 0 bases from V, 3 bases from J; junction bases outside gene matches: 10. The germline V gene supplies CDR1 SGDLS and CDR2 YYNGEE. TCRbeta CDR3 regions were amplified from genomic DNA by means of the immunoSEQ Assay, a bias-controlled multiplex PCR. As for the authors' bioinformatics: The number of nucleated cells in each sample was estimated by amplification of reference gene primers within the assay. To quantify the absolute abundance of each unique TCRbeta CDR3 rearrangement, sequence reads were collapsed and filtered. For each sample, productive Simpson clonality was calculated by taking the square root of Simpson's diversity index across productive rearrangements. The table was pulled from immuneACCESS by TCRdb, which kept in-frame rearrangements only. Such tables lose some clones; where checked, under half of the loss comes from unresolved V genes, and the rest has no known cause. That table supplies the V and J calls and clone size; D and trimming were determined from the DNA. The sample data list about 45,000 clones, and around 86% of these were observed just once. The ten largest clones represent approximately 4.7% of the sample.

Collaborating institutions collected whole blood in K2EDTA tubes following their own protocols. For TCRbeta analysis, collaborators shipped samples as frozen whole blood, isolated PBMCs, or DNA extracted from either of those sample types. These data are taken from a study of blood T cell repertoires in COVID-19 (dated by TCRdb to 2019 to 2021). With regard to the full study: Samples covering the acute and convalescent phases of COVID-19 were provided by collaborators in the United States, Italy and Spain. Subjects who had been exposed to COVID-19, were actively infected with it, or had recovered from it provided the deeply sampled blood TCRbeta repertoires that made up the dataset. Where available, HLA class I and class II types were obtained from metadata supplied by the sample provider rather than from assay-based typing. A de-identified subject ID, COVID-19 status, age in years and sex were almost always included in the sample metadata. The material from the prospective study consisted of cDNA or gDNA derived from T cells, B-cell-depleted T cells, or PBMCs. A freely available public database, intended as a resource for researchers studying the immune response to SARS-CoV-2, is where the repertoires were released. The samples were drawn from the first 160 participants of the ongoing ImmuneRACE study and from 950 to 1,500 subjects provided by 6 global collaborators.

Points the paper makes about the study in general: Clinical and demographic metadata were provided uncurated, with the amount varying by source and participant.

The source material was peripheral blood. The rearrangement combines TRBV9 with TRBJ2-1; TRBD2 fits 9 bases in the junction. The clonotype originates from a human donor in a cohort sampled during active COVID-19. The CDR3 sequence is CASSVVPSGMGVYNEQFF. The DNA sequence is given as TGTGCCAGCAGCGTAGTGCCTAGCGGGATGGGTGTCTACAATGAGCAGTTCTTC.